A selection of T cell receptor beta chains follows, all from one sample in a study of cytomegalovirus exposure and HLA in healthy donors. TCRdb keeps only in-frame clones here, not all; method: immunoSEQ multiplex PCR. The table lists about 200,000 clones, about 80% of them singletons. Sequencing used PBMCs. These receptor sequences come from a man aged 40-49 years in good health and CMV-seropositive. CDR3s include the opening cysteine and the closing phenylalanine or tryptophan. Fields, in order: J gene, V gene, CDR3 protein.

>TRBJ1-3|TRBV6-5
CASRLGGGNTIYF
>TRBJ2-7|TRBV21-1
CASSPTTGGADIRGEQYF
>TRBJ2-2|TRBV18
CASSRGQESNTGELFF
>TRBJ2-5|TRBV19
CASSIEETQYF
>TRBJ2-1|TRBV5-4
CASSSSGRSLYNEQFF
>TRBJ1-5|TRBV4-1
CASSQGEKNQPQHF
>TRBJ1-5|TRBV10-3
CAISESRLSNQPQHF
>TRBJ2-7|TRBV9
CASSVGGTFSYEQYF
>TRBJ2-3|TRBV25-1
CASSPAGPSDTQYF
>TRBJ1-2|TRBV7-3
CASSLEGQLHGYTF
>TRBJ2-1|TRBV4-2
CASSQEPLGLAGAYNEQFF
>TRBJ2-1|TRBV19
CASSYLGLAEFNEQFF
>TRBJ2-5|TRBV7-8
CASSLPVSQETQYF
>TRBJ1-2|TRBV9
CASSSPGGYGYTF
>TRBJ2-5|TRBV11-2
CASSTESRGGETQYF
>TRBJ1-2|TRBV27
CASSPAFDRLAGGYTF
>TRBJ2-7|TRBV19
CASSLSGVSYEQYF
>TRBJ2-7|TRBV19
CASSETGTYEQYF
>TRBJ2-1|TRBV5-4
CASTPGQPRYNEQFF
>TRBJ1-6|TRBV9
CASSSQDRGSPLHF
>TRBJ2-1|TRBV28
CASSLSRGLAGGLGEQFF
>TRBJ1-3|TRBV5-5
CASSWTGSSGNTIYF
>TRBJ1-5|TRBV5-8
CASSLSSRPIDQPQHF
>TRBJ2-1|TRBV7-8
CASSLGGGAHNEQFF
>TRBJ1-1|TRBV4-1
CASSQFFMNTEAFF
>TRBJ2-3|TRBV25-1
CASSFRGISTDTQYF
>TRBJ1-2|TRBV5-6
CASSLAGQGVYGYTF
>TRBJ1-6|TRBV19
CASSEESSYNSPLHF
>TRBJ2-1|TRBV5-6
CASSSSGRNQNEQFF
>TRBJ2-7|TRBV15
CATSRVYASSYEQYF
>TRBJ1-6|TRBV5-4
CASSWGQNNPPLHF
>TRBJ2-7|TRBV18
CASSRDSPYEQYF
>TRBJ2-2|TRBV11-2
CASSLPSGTVPNTGELFF
>TRBJ2-2|TRBV21-1
CALTKGLAGERNTGELFF
>TRBJ2-7|TRBV18
CASSPSGTASYEQYF
>TRBJ2-1|TRBV4-3
CASSQDPVGSYNEQFF
>TRBJ2-1|TRBV6-5
CASRQAGYNEQFF
>TRBJ2-7|TRBV28
CASSTTGGYYEQYF
>TRBJ2-7|TRBV6-1
CASSEPEAVRHGQYF
>TRBJ2-1|TRBV7-2
CASSPTGAPGLAQFF
>TRBJ2-5|TRBV7-9
CASSLAEETQYF
>TRBJ2-7|TRBV6-6
CASSRQAGVGYEQYF
>TRBJ2-2|TRBV4-3
CASSQGLAPHTGELFF
>TRBJ1-1|TRBV29-1
CSVGRGQEGTEAFF
>TRBJ2-3|TRBV11-2
CASSQGLAGGDTQYF
>TRBJ2-6|TRBV4-3
CASSQEVSGGPGANVLTF
>TRBJ1-6|TRBV27
CASSFRVNSPLHF
>TRBJ2-7|TRBV18
CASSPPAGQGYEQYF
>TRBJ2-3|TRBV7-3
CASSLYRFESDTQYF
>TRBJ1-1|TRBV15
CATSRDPSSPEAFF
>TRBJ2-7|TRBV25-1
CASSAAGAYEQYF
>TRBJ2-7|TRBV7-9
CASSLALEPYEQYF
>TRBJ1-4|TRBV6-1
CASRGTPGEKLFF
>TRBJ1-1|TRBV6-1
CASRRTGLNTEAFF
>TRBJ1-2|TRBV5-1
CASSLDRNYGYTF